This T cell receptor beta chain originates from a study of blood T cell repertoires in COVID-19. Trimming took 2 bases from V and 5 from J; bases not matched to a gene: 6. Germline V CDR1 and CDR2: SGHRS, YFSETQ. The CDR3 length is 14 residues. Using immunoSEQ multiplex PCR, the repertoire was profiled, and TCRdb retains in-frame clones only, with some absent. The table records fewer than 350,000 clones, nearly 90% of them present only once. The chain combines TRBV5-1 with TRBJ1-2; 7 bases map to TRBD1. This clonotype was sampled from a woman in her thirties who had recovered from COVID-19. Material for sequencing was PBMCs or T cells enriched from blood (not recorded which). CDR3 bases: TGCGCCAGCAGCTTCCGGACAGGAGGGTATGGCTACACCTTC. Its translation: CASSFRTGGYGYTF.